The rows below give T cell receptor beta chains drawn from one sample of a study of cytomegalovirus exposure and HLA in healthy donors. This table comes from immunoSEQ multiplex PCR, and its TCRdb copy is limited to in-frame clones, with some not included. This sample has around 150,000 clones, with around 10% found just once. Sequenced input: PBMCs. All receptors derive from a male donor in good health and CMV-seronegative. CDR3s include the opening cysteine and the closing phenylalanine or tryptophan. A D gene is named only where the DNA matches it firmly. The size field is filled for only some rows; it gives once, few, many or a size class.

j_call d_call clone_size v_call cdr3_nt cdr3_aa
TRBJ1-2 . few TRBV29-1 TGCAGCGTTGGGGGGGGACACTATGGCTACACCTTC CSVGGGHYGYTF
TRBJ2-1 TRBD1 few TRBV6-6 TGTGCCAGCAGTCGCAGGGGGATCGGATACAATGAGCAGTTCTTC CASSRRGIGYNEQFF
TRBJ2-7 . few TRBV6-5 TGTGCCAGCAGTGATACAGGGCTACTGTACGAGCAGTACTTC CASSDTGLLYEQYF
TRBJ2-3 . . TRBV9 TGTGCCAGCAGCCCCGGCGGTAGCGACACAGATACGCAGTATTTT CASSPGGSDTDTQYF
TRBJ2-3 . few TRBV5-4 TGTGCCAGCCGGAACTGGGGGGATACTAGCACAGATACGCAGTATTTT CASRNWGDTSTDTQYF
TRBJ2-1 . . TRBV19 TGTGCCAGTAGTAGTTCCAGGGTGGACAATGAGCAGTTCTTC CASSSSRVDNEQFF
TRBJ1-2 . . TRBV19 TGTGCCAGTAGCTTATTCGTCTTACAGGGAACCCCTAGCGGCTACACCTTC CASSLFVLQGTPSGYTF
TRBJ2-5 TRBD2 . TRBV5-4 TGTGCCAGCAGCTTGACTAGCGGGGGGCAAGAGACCCAGTACTTC CASSLTSGGQETQYF
TRBJ2-7 TRBD2 once TRBV27 TGTGCCAGCAGTGGTCGCGGGGGGCGGGGGGGCTACGAGCAGTACTTC CASSGRGGRGGYEQYF
TRBJ1-2 TRBD1 few TRBV2 TGTGCCAGCAGTCCAGGGACAGGGAGTGGCTACACCTTC CASSPGTGSGYTF
TRBJ1-2 TRBD1 . TRBV19 TGTGCCAGTAGTATTTCCGGACAGGGCCTTACCGGAGGCTACACCTTC CASSISGQGLTGGYTF
TRBJ1-5 . few TRBV5-6 TGTGCCAGCAGCATCGGGAGGGATCGCAATCAGCCCCAGCATTTT CASSIGRDRNQPQHF
TRBJ1-4 TRBD1 . TRBV7-2 TGTGCCAGCAGCCCTCGACAGGGCGCGGTTGAAAAACTGTTTTTT CASSPRQGAVEKLFF
TRBJ1-2 . few TRBV12-2 TGTGCAAGTCGCTTAGCGCGGACTAGAGGCTATGGCTACACCTTC CASRLARTRGYGYTF
TRBJ2-5 . . TRBV5-1 TGCGCCAGCAGCTTGTTAGAGCAAGAGACCCAGTACTTC CASSLLEQETQYF
TRBJ1-2 TRBD1 few TRBV19 TGTGCCAGTAGTATCCGGCAGGGGGCTAACTATGGCTACACCTTC CASSIRQGANYGYTF
TRBJ2-5 TRBD1 . TRBV5-1 TGCGCCAGCAACCGGGACAGGGGGTACCAAGAGACCCAGTACTTC CASNRDRGYQETQYF
TRBJ2-1 . . TRBV7-3 TGTGCCAGCAGCTTCGTGTATCGGTTCTTC CASSFVYRFF
TRBJ2-7 TRBD2 few TRBV9 TGTGCCAGCAGCGAAACTAGCGGGGACAATTACGAGCAGTACTTC CASSETSGDNYEQYF
TRBJ2-7 TRBD2 . TRBV9 TGTGCCAGCAGCGCTGAGGGACTAGCGGGGGCCGAGCAGTACTTC CASSAEGLAGAEQYF
TRBJ2-2 . . TRBV6-1 TGTGCCAGCGGGAGACGAAGCGTTAGCACCGGGGAGCTGTTTTTT CASGRRSVSTGELFF
TRBJ2-5 . . TRBV7-2 TGTGCCAGCAGCTACGAGGAGCGGGAGACCCAGTACTTC CASSYEERETQYF
TRBJ1-1 . few TRBV7-6 TGTGCCAGCAGCCCTGGCCCAGGCTGGAAAGCTTTCTTT CASSPGPGWKAFF
TRBJ2-1 . . TRBV4-3 TGCGCCAGCAGCCACTATCAGGAGGATCCCTACAATGAGCAGTTCTTC CASSHYQEDPYNEQFF
TRBJ1-1 TRBD1 few TRBV19 TGTGCCAGTAGTATAAGGAGTTCTGGGACAGCTAACACTGAAGCTTTCTTT CASSIRSSGTANTEAFF
TRBJ2-3 . few TRBV18 TGTGCCAGCTCAGGACAGACCTCTAGCACAGATACGCAGTATTTT CASSGQTSSTDTQYF
TRBJ2-1 . . TRBV11-3 TGTGCCAGCAGCTTAGAGGGGCGGGGTTCCAATGAGCAGTTCTTC CASSLEGRGSNEQFF